This TCR beta chain was sequenced during a study of T cell repertoires in cytomegalovirus infection. TCRdb re-called the reads through MiXCR, storing one row per CDR3 protein. The profile shows 650,000 to 900,000 distinct CDR3 sequences, 25% to 30% of them singletons. The V gene end was trimmed by 5 bases and the J gene end by 0 bases; junction bases not matched to a gene: 13. The CDR3 runs 18 residues. CDR1 and CDR2 from the germline V gene are SGHVS and FNYEAQ. On this clonotype: No antigen is known for it.

The TCR comes from a human donor in good health (CMV status not recorded). Some clones in this sample may be carry-over from other donors' samples. V gene TRBV7-6 combines with J gene TRBJ2-3, with TRBD2 matching 8 bases. The sample was cultured CD8+ T cells from PBMCs, taken from culture after CMV antigen stimulation. The CDR3 here is CASSPNGGLAGSTDTQYF. DNA of the CDR3: TGTGCCAGCAGCCCAAATGGTGGACTAGCCGGGAGCACAGATACGCAGTATTTT.